This TCR beta chain was sequenced during a study of T cells in Graves' hyperthyroidism and ophthalmopathy. Unmatched junction bases numbered 3, after V lost 3 bases and J lost 3 bases. Germline V lookup: CDR1 LGHDT, CDR2 YNNKEL (reference sequence). The CDR3 extends over 15 amino acids. At least ten counts were recorded for this clonotype. The TCR beta CDR3 regions underwent amplification using RNA transcripts as the source. An initial round of RT-PCR targeting the TCR CDR3 relied on the HTBI primer set. TCRdb re-called the multiplex PCR reads with MiXCR, one entry per CDR3 protein. The table has 600,000 to 700,000 distinct CDR3 sequences, about 15% seen once.

This chain joins TRBV3-1 and TRBJ2-3; 10 bases agree with TRBD2. The TCR comes from a woman in her 40s with Graves' ophthalmopathy. The sample consisted of blood. CDR3 in DNA: TGTGCCAGCAGCCAGGAGCGGGAGGGAACAGATACGCAGTATTTT. It is translated as CASSQEREGTDTQYF.